The 13 T cell receptor beta chains below come from one sample, sequenced in a study of blood T cell repertoires in COVID-19. Sequencing used immunoSEQ multiplex PCR; TCRdb keeps in-frame clones, though not all of them. Here the sample spans 250,000 to 300,000 clones, about nine tenths being singletons. The sample taken for sequencing was peripheral blood. The receptors shown here come from a man aged 50 to 59 with acute or convalescent COVID-19.

The gene calls are TRBV3-1 (or the pseudogene TRBV3-2) and TRBJ2-3, with D possibly TRBD1 on 6 matching bases. Trimming cost V 2 bases and J 4 bases, with 16 bases left between them. The CDR3 is 16 residues long. The germline gives CDR1 LGHDT, CDR2 YNNKEL (reference sequence). DNA for the CDR3: TGTGCCAGCAGCCAATTGCCAGGGGTAGGCCCAGATACGCAGTATTTT. Translating gives CASSQLPGVGPDTQYF.

J is TRBJ2-5 and V is TRBV7-9; a possible D gene is TRBD2 (5 bases). Trimming pared 0 bases from V and 6 bases from J, leaving 14 bases between. Germline assignment: CDR1 SEHNR and CDR2 FQNEAQ (reference sequence). This CDR3 is 15 amino acids long. The CDR3 DNA reads TGTGCCAGCAGCTTAGCGACCATAGCGCTTCAGACCCAGTACTTC. This encodes CASSLATIALQTQYF. The whole variable domain, remainder taken from reference TRBV7-9 and TRBJ2-5, is DTGVSQNPRHKITKRGQNVTFRCDPISEHNRLYWYRQTLGQGPEFLTYFQNEAQLEKSRLLSDRFSAERPKGSFSTLEIQRTEQGDSAMYLCASSLATIALQTQYFGPGTRLLVL.

V is TRBV14 and J is TRBJ2-5; 9 bases agree with TRBD2. Germline assignment: CDR1 SGHDN and CDR2 FVKESK. V shed 8 bases and J 5 bases; nucleotides not matched to a gene: 6. The CDR3 runs 13 residues. For the CDR3, the DNA is TGTGCCAGCCGAATTAGCGGGGGTGAGACCCAGTACTTC. This sequence encodes CASRISGGETQYF.

V gene TRBV19 combines with J gene TRBJ1-2; weak D call: TRBD1 (5 bases). Per the germline V gene, CDR1 is LNHDA and CDR2 is SQIVND (reference sequence). V lost 2 bases, J lost 8 bases, and 18 bases lay in between. This CDR3 has 15 residues. DNA of the CDR3: TGTGCCAGTAGTATACAGGGCTCCGGCCGTCTGGGCTACACCTTC. This sequence encodes CASSIQGSGRLGYTF.

The rearrangement joins TRBV21-1 to TRBJ2-1; the table's D call of TRBD1 was not tested on the DNA. TRBV21-1 is an annotated pseudogene. The CDR3 is 14 amino acids. CDR3 in amino acids: CASSNNITYNEQFF. The CDR3 DNA reads TGTGCCAGCAGCAATAACATAACCTACAATGAGCAGTTCTTC.

The V and J genes are TRBV6-5 and TRBJ2-4, with 8 bases identical to TRBD1. In germline, CDR1 is MNHEY, CDR2 SVGAGI. The junction had 10 bases not matched to a gene; V was cut back by 6 bases and J by 6 bases. The CDR3 sequence is 15 residues long. The CDR3 DNA reads TGTGCCAGCAGAGCTACCGGGACAGGCTCAAACATTCAGTACTTC. Amino acids: CASRATGTGSNIQYF.

The chain couples TRBV30 to TRBJ2-5; no clear D gene. V was clipped by 2 bases and J by 3 bases, with 10 bases between them. The CDR3 is made up of 13 amino acids. Looked up from germline, CDR1 is GTSNPN and CDR2 is SVGIG (reference sequence). DNA of the CDR3: TGTGCCTGGAGTATCCAGGTCAAAGAGACCCAGTACTTC. This sequence encodes CAWSIQVKETQYF.

The gene calls are TRBV5-5 and TRBJ2-1; TRBD2 is a possible D gene (5 bases). This CDR3 spans 12 amino acids. Germline V CDR1 and CDR2: SGHKS, YYEKEE (reference sequence). Trimming left V 3 bases short and J 9 bases short, with 10 bases between. CDR3 DNA sequence: TGTGCCAGCAGCTCGCGGGCCTTTGAGCAGTTCTTC. It encodes CASSSRAFEQFF.

CDR3 loop: CASSLGTGASTGELFF. The CDR3 DNA is TGTGCCAGCAGCTTAGGGACAGGGGCTAGCACCGGGGAGCTGTTTTTT. The V and J genes are TRBV7-3 and TRBJ2-2, with 10 bases aligning to TRBD1. CDR3 length: 16 residues. Germline V gene lookup returns CDR1 SGHTA and CDR2 FQGTGA. V was pared by 2 bases and J by 4 bases, with 4 bases of the junction left unmatched.

J is TRBJ1-1 and V is TRBV4-1, with a weak D call TRBD1 (5 bases). The CDR3 spans 12 residues. The germline CDR1 and CDR2 sequences are MGHRA and YSYEKL. The germline V and J ends were trimmed by 4 bases and 3 bases, with 6 bases remaining between them. The CDR3 coding sequence is TGCGCCAGCAGCCGGGGGGACACTGAAGCTTTCTTT. Its protein product is CASSRGDTEAFF.

The chain joins TRBV9 to TRBJ1-6; D might be TRBD1 (5 bases). CDR1 is SGDLS and CDR2 is YYNGEE in the germline V gene. There are 13 residues in the CDR3. The V and J ends lost 0 bases and 13 bases respectively, with 11 bases between them. CDR3 in DNA: TGTGCCAGCAGCGTAGGGGGGGAGGCTCCCCTCCACTTT. Protein: CASSVGGEAPLHF. The full variable domain, rest sourced from reference TRBV9 and TRBJ1-6, is DSGVTQTPKHLITATGQRVTLRCSPRSGDLSVYWYQQSLDQGLQFLIQYYNGEERAKGNILERFSAQQFPDLHSELNLSSLELGDSALYFCASSVGGEAPLHFGNGTRLTVT.

J is TRBJ2-7 and V is TRBV27; TRBD2 matches 8 bases. CDR3 length equals 16 residues. J gave up 0 bases and V 6 bases, and 10 bases lay outside the gene matches. The germline CDR1 and CDR2 sequences are MNHEY and SMNVEV (reference sequence). The CDR3 sequence: CASRESSGGLSYEQYF. DNA for the CDR3: TGTGCCAGCAGGGAGTCGAGCGGGGGCCTCTCCTACGAGCAGTACTTC.

The rearrangement links TRBV9 to TRBJ2-1; 12 nucleotides align to TRBD2. With 3 bases clipped from V and 15 bases from J, the junction kept 7 bases outside the gene matches. The CDR3 totals 13 residues. Germline assignment: CDR1 SGDLS and CDR2 YYNGEE. This CDR3 is CASSARTSGEGFF. CDR3 nucleotide sequence: TGTGCCAGCAGCGCAAGGACTAGCGGGGAGGGGTTCTTC.